Listed below are T cell receptor beta chains from one sample, sequenced in a study of blood T cell repertoires in COVID-19. Libraries were prepared by immunoSEQ multiplex PCR; TCRdb keeps only in-frame clonotypes and omits some of them. The repertoire includes approximately 300,000 clones, roughly 90% of them detected once, and over 2% sits in the top ten. Sequenced material: peripheral blood. These receptors were collected from a woman aged 50 to 65 who had recovered from COVID-19. Each CDR3 is given with its conserved first and last residue. A D gene is named only where the DNA matches it firmly. Not every row has a clone size; where given, it reads once, few, many or a size class.

TRBJ1-4	TRBV27	-	-	CASSLSPGVNEKLFF	TGTGCCAGCAGTTTATCACCGGGGGTTAATGAAAAACTGTTTTTT
TRBJ1-4	TRBV2	-	-	CASSGGTEVDEKLFF	TGTGCCAGCAGTGGAGGGACTGAAGTAGATGAAAAACTGTTTTTT
TRBJ2-6	TRBV2	TRBD2	-	CASSRDRAGGSGANVLTF	TGTGCCAGCAGCCGAGACAGGGCGGGAGGGTCTGGGGCCAACGTCCTGACTTTC
TRBJ2-7	TRBV11-1	TRBD2	-	CASSFGTTHYEQYF	TGTGCCAGCAGCTTCGGGACTACTCACTACGAGCAGTACTTC
TRBJ2-2	TRBV19	-	-	CASIKRVGTGELFF	TGTGCCAGTATCAAGAGGGTGGGGACCGGGGAGCTGTTTTTT
TRBJ1-2	TRBV6-4	-	once	CASSADSRDGYTF	TGTGCCAGCAGTGCGGACAGTCGGGATGGCTACACCTTC
TRBJ2-1	TRBV5-1	TRBD2	-	CASSFKLAGVGYNEQFF	TGCGCCAGCAGCTTCAAATTAGCGGGGGTGGGCTACAATGAGCAGTTCTTC
TRBJ1-1	TRBV5-5	TRBD1	-	CASSIDRVTEAFF	TGTGCCAGCAGCATTGACAGGGTCACTGAAGCTTTCTTT
TRBJ1-2	TRBV20-1	-	-	CSATGGDGYTF	TGCAGTGCTACCGGAGGCGATGGCTACACCTTC
TRBJ2-5	TRBV6-5	-	-	CASSSTSLGTQYF	TGTGCCAGCAGCTCCACTAGTCTCGGGACCCAGTACTTC
TRBJ1-1	TRBV25-1	TRBD1	-	CASLRQGARTEAFF	TGTGCCAGCCTCCGACAGGGGGCGAGGACTGAAGCTTTCTTT
TRBJ2-7	TRBV27	-	-	CASSSRSSYEQYF	TGTGCCAGCAGTTCCCGGAGCTCCTACGAGCAGTACTTC
TRBJ1-1	TRBV9	-	once	CASGLIGSPNTEAFF	TGTGCCAGCGGGTTGATTGGGAGCCCGAACACTGAAGCTTTCTTT
TRBJ1-3	TRBV23-1	-	-	CASREGRRSGNTIYF	TGCGCCAGCAGGGAGGGGCGGCGATCTGGAAACACCATATATTTT
TRBJ1-5	TRBV6-2/TRBV6-3	-	-	CASSGGTVSNQPQHF	TGTGCCAGCAGTGGCGGGACGGTTAGCAATCAGCCCCAGCATTTT
TRBJ1-2	TRBV30	TRBD1	-	CAWSTGAGGHYGYTF	TGTGCCTGGAGTACAGGGGCAGGGGGCCACTATGGCTACACCTTC
TRBJ2-1	TRBV2	TRBD1	-	CASRGQVGNEQFF	TGTGCCAGCAGGGGACAGGTCGGAAATGAGCAGTTCTTC
TRBJ1-1	TRBV4-3	-	-	CASSPLLNTEAFF	TGCGCCAGCAGCCCGTTGTTGAACACTGAAGCTTTCTTT